This T cell receptor (beta chain) was recovered during a study of blood T cell repertoires in COVID-19. Original analysis: Nucleated cell number was recorded as an estimate derived from reference gene primer amplification. Only in-frame clones appear in the TCRdb table, and some are missing; sequencing was by immunoSEQ multiplex PCR. That table supplies the V and J calls and clone size; D and trimming were determined from the DNA. The table shows about 150,000 clones, with roughly 87% occurring only once. This clone was detected only a few times. The ends were cut back, 2 bases at V and 6 bases at J, with 10 bases in the middle. Germline V lookup: CDR1 LNHDA, CDR2 SQIVND (reference sequence). The CDR3 consists of 13 residues.

The sequenced sample was peripheral blood. The receptor was isolated from a woman aged 45-65 years with acute or convalescent COVID-19. The chain has TRBV19 and TRBJ1-1; weak D call: TRBD1 (6 bases). The CDR3 here is CASSIRGAPEAFF. The CDR3 coding sequence is TGTGCCAGTAGTATACGGGGGGCTCCTGAAGCTTTCTTT.